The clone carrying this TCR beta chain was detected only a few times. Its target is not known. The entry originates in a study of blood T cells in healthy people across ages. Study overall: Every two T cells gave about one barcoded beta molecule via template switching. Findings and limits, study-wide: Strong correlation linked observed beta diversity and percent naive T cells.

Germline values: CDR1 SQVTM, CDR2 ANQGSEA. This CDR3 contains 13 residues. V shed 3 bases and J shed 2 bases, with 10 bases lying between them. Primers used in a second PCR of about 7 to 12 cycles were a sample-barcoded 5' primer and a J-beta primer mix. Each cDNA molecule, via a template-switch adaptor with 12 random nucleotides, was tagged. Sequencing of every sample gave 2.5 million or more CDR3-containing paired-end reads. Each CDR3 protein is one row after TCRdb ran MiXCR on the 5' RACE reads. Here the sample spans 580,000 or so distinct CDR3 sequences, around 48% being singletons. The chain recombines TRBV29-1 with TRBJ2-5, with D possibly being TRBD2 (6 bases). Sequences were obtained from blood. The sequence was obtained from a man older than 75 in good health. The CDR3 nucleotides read TGCAGCGTTGAGAGTGGAGGGCAAGAGACCCAGTACTTC. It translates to CSVESGGQETQYF.